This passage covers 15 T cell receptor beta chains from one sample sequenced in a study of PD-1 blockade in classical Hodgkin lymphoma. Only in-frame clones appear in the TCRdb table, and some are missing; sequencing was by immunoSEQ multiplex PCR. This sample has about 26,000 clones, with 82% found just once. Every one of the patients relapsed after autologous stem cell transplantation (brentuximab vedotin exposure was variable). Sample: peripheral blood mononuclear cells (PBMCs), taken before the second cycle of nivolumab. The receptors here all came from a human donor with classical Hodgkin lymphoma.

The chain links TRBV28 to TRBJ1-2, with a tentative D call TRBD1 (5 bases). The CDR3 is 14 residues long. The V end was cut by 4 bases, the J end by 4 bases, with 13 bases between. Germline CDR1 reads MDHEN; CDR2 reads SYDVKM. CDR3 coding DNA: TGTGCCAGCAGTTCCTTGGACGGGGGCTATGGCTACACCTTC. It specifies CASSSLDGGYGYTF.

The CDR3 here is CASSPQTGVNTEAFF. In DNA form, the CDR3 reads TGTGCCAGCAGTCCTCAGACAGGGGTAAACACTGAAGCTTTCTTT. This sequence joins TRBV6-6 and TRBJ1-1, with 8 bases lining up with TRBD1. The J segment lost 2 bases and the V segment lost 5 bases, leaving 7 bases of the junction unmatched. The germline CDR1 and CDR2 sequences are MNHNY and SVGAGI (reference sequence). CDR3 length: 15 amino acids.

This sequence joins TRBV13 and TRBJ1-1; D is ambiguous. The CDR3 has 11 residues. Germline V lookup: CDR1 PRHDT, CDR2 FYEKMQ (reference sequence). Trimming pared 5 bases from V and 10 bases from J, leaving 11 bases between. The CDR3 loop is CASSPGLRAFF. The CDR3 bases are TGTGCCAGCAGCCCCGGCCTTCGAGCTTTCTTT.

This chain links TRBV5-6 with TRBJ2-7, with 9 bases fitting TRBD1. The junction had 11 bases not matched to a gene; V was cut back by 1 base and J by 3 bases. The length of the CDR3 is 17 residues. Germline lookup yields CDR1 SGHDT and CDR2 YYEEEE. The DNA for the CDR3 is TGTGCCAGCAGCTTGACGGGGTACCGGGACAGGGACTACGAGCAGTACTTC. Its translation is CASSLTGYRDRDYEQYF.

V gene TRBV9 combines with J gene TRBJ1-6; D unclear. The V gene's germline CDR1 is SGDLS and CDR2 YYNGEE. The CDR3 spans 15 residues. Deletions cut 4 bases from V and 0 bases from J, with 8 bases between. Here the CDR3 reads CASSPGSSYNSPLHF. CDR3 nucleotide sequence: TGTGCCAGCAGCCCTGGAAGCTCCTATAATTCACCCCTCCACTTT.

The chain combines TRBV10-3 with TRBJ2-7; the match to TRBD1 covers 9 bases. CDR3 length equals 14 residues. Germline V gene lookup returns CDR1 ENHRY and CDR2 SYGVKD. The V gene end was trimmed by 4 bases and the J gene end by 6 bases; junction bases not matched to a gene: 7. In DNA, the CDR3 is TGTGCCATCAGTGGCCGGGACAGGGCGACCGAGCAGTACTTC. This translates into CAISGRDRATEQYF.

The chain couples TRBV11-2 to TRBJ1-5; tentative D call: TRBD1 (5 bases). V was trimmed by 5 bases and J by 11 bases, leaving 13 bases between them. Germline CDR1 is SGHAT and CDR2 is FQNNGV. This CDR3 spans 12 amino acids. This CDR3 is CASSNPRGTQHF. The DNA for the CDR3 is TGTGCCAGCAGCAACCCCCGGGGCACCCAGCATTTT.

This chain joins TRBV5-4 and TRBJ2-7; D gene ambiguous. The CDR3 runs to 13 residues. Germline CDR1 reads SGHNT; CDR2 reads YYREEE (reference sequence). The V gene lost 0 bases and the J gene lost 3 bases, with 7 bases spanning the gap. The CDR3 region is CASSLDGFYEQYF. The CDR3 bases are TGTGCCAGCAGCTTGGACGGATTCTACGAGCAGTACTTC.

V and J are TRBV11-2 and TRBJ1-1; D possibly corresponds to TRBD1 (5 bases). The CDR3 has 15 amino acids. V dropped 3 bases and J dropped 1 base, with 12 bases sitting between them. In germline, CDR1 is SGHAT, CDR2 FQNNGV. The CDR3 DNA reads TGTGCCAGCAGCTTTGCCGTCCAGGGGAACACTGAAGCTTTCTTT. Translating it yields CASSFAVQGNTEAFF. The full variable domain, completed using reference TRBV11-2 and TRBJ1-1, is EAGVAQSPRYKIIEKRQSVAFWCNPISGHATLYWYQQILGQGPKLLIQFQNNGVVDDSQLPKDRFSAERLKGVDSTLKIQPAKLEDSAVYLCASSFAVQGNTEAFFGQGTRLTVV.

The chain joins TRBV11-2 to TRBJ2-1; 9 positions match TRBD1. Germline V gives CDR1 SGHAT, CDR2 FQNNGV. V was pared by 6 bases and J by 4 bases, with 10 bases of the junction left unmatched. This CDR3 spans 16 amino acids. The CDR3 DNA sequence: TGTGCCAGCAGTTTCCGCCGGGACAGGGCTTACAATGAGCAGTTCTTC. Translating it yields CASSFRRDRAYNEQFF.

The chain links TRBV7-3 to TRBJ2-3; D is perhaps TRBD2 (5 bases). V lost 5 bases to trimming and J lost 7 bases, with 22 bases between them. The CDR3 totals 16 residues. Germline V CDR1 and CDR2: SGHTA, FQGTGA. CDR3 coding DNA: TGTGCCAGCAGCACCCCTATCTACGGGGATGGGTATACGCAGTATTTT. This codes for CASSTPIYGDGYTQYF.

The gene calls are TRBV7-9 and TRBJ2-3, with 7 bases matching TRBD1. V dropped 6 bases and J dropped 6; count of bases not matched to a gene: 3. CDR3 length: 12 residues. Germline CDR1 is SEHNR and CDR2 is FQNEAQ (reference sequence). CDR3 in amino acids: CASRGGEDTQYF. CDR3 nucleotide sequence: TGTGCCAGCAGAGGGGGCGAGGATACGCAGTATTTT. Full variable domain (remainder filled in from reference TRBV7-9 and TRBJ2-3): DTGVSQNPRHKITKRGQNVTFRCDPISEHNRLYWYRQTLGQGPEFLTYFQNEAQLEKSRLLSDRFSAERPKGSFSTLEIQRTEQGDSAMYLCASRGGEDTQYFGPGTRLTVL.

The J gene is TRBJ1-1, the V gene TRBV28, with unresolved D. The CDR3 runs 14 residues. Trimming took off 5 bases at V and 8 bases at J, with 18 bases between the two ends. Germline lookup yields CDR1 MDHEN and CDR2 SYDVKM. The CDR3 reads CASSPSTTYPEAFF. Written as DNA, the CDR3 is TGTGCCAGCAGTCCTAGCACTACTTACCCCGAAGCTTTCTTT.

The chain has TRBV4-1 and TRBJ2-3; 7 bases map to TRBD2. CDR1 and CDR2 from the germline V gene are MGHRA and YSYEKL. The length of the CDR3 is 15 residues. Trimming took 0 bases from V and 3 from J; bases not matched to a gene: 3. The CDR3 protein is CASSQDGLGTDTQYF. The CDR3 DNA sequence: TGCGCCAGCAGCCAAGATGGACTAGGGACAGATACGCAGTATTTT.

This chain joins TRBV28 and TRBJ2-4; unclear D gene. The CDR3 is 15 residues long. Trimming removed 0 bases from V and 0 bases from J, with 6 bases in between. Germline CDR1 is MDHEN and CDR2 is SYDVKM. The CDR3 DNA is TGTGCCAGCAGTTTATGGGGTCTAGCCAAAAACATTCAGTACTTC. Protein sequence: CASSLWGLAKNIQYF.